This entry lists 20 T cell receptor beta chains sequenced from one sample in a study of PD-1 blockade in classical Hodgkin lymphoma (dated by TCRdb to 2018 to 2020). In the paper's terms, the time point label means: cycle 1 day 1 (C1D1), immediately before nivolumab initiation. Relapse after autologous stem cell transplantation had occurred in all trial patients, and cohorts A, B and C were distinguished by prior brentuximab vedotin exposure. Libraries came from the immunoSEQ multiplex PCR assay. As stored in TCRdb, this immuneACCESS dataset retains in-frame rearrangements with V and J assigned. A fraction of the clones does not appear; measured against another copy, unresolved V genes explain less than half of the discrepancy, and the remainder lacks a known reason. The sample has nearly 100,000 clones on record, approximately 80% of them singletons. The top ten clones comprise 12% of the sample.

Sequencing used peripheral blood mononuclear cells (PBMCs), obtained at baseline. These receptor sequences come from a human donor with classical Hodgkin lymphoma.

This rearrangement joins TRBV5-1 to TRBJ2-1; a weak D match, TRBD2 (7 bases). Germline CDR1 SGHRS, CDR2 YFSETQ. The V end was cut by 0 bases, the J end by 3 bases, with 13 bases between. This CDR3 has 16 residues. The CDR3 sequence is CASSLANGGHYNEQFF. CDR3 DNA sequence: TGCGCCAGCAGCTTGGCCAACGGGGGGCACTACAATGAGCAGTTCTTC. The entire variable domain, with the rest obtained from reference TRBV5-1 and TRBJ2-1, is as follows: KAGVTQTPRYLIKTRGQQVTLSCSPISGHRSVSWYQQTPGQGLQFLFEYFSETQRNKGNFPGRFSGRQFSNSRSEMNVSTLELGDSALYLCASSLANGGHYNEQFFGPGTRLTVL.

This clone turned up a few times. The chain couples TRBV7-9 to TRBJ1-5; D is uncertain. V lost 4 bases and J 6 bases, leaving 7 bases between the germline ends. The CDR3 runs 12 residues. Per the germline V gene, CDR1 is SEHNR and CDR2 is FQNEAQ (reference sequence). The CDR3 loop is CASSSSGQPQHF. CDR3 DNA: TGTGCCAGCAGCTCGTCGGGTCAGCCCCAGCATTTT.

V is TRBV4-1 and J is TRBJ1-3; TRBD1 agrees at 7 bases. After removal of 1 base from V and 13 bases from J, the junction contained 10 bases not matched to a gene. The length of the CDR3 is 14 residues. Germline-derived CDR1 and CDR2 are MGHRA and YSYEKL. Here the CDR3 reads CASSQGQRQGRIYF. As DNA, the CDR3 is TGCGCCAGCAGCCAAGGGCAACGACAGGGAAGGATATATTTT.

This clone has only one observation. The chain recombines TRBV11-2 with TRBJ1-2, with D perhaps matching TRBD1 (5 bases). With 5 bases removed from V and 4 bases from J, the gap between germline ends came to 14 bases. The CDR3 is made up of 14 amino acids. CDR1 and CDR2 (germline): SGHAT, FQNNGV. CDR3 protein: CASSLRDGTYGYTF. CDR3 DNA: TGTGCCAGCAGCCTCCGGGACGGAACCTATGGCTACACCTTC.

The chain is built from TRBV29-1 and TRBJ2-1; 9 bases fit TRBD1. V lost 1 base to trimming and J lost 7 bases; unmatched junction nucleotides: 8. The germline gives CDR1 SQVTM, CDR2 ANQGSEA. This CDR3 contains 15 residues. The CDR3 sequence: CSVEAPDRGVNEQFF. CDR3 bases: TGCAGCGTTGAAGCCCCGGACAGGGGAGTGAATGAGCAGTTCTTC.

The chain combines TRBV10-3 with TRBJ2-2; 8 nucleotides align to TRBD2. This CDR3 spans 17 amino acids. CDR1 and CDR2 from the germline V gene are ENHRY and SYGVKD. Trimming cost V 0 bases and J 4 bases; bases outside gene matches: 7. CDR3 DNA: TGTGCCATCAGTGAGTCAATGGTACTAGCGGCCACCGGGGAGCTGTTTTTT. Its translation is CAISESMVLAATGELFF.

Here the CDR3 reads CASSQKRQGQSYTF. The CDR3 region has the DNA TGTGCCAGCAGCCAGAAGAGACAGGGACAGAGCTACACCTTC. V is TRBV14 and J is TRBJ1-2; 7 bases agree with TRBD1. The CDR3 has 14 residues. The J segment lost 9 bases and the V segment lost 3 bases, leaving 10 bases of the junction unmatched. In germline, CDR1 is SGHDN, CDR2 FVKESK.

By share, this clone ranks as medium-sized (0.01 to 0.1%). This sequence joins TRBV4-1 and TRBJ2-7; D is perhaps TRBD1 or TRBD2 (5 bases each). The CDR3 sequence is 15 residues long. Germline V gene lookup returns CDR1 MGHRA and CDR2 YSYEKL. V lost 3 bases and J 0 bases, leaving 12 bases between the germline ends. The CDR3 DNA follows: TGCGCCAGCAGCCACCTAGTCGGGACCTCCTACGAGCAGTACTTC. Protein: CASSHLVGTSYEQYF.

The CDR3 is CASSLGAIAGGSSTDTQYF. The DNA for the CDR3 is TGTGCCAGCAGCTTAGGGGCAATAGCGGGAGGGAGTTCGACAGATACGCAGTATTTT. This chain joins TRBV7-9 and TRBJ2-3; 11 bases are a match to TRBD2. The CDR3 runs 19 residues. The germline V gene has CDR1 SEHNR and CDR2 FQNEAQ (reference sequence). V shed 1 base and J 3 bases; nucleotides not matched to a gene: 12. The full variable domain, rest sourced from reference TRBV7-9 and TRBJ2-3, is DTGVSQNPRHKITKRGQNVTFRCDPISEHNRLYWYRQTLGQGPEFLTYFQNEAQLEKSRLLSDRFSAERPKGSFSTLEIQRTEQGDSAMYLCASSLGAIAGGSSTDTQYFGPGTRLTVL.

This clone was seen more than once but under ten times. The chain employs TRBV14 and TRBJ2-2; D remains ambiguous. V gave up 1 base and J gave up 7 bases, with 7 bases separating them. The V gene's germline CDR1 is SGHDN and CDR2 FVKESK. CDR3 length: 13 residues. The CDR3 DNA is TGTGCCAGCAGCCAAGTACTGGGCGGGGAGCTGTTTTTT. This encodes CASSQVLGGELFF.

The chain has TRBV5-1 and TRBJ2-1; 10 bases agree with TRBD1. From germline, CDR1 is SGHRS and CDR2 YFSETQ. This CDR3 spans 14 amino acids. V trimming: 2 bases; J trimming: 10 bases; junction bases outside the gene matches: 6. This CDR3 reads CASSLGQGVGEQFF. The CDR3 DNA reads TGCGCCAGCAGCTTAGGACAGGGGGTAGGAGAGCAGTTCTTC.

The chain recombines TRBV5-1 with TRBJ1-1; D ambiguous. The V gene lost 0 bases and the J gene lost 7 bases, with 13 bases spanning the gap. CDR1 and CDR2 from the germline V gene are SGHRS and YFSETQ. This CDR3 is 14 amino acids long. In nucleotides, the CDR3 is TGCGCCAGCAGCTTGGAGGGAATGAGGGATGAAGCTTTCTTT. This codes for CASSLEGMRDEAFF.

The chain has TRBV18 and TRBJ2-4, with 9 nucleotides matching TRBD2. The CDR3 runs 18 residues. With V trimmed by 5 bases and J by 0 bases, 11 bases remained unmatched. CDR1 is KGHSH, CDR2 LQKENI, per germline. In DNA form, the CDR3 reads TGTGCCAGCTCAATCAACCCTGCTAGCGGGGTAGCCAAAAACATTCAGTACTTC. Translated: CASSINPASGVAKNIQYF. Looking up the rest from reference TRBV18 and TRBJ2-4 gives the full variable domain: NAGVMQNPRHLVRRRGQEARLRCSPMKGHSHVYWYRQLPEEGLKFMVYLQKENIIDESGMPKERFSAEFPKEGPSILRIQQVVRGDSAAYFCASSINPASGVAKNIQYFGAGTRLSVL.

The CDR3 here is CASSKGQVSYEQYF. The CDR3 DNA sequence: TGTGCCAGCAGTAAGGGACAGGTCTCCTACGAGCAGTACTTC. This chain connects TRBV6-5 to TRBJ2-7; 8 nucleotides agree with TRBD1. V shed 5 bases, J shed 0 bases, and the junction held 3 bases outside the gene matches. The length of the CDR3 is 14 residues. Germline loops: CDR1 MNHEY, CDR2 SVGAGI.

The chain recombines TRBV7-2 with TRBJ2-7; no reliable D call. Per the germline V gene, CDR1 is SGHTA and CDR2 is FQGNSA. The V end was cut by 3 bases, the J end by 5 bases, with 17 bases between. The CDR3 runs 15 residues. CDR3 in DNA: TGTGCCAGCAGCTTGGACCGTCTCTACCCTGACGAGCAGTACTTC. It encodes CASSLDRLYPDEQYF.

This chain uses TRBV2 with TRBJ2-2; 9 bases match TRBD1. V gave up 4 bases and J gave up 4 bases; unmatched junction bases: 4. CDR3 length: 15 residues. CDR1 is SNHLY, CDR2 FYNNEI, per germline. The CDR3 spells CASSVDRGSTGELFF. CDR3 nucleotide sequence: TGTGCCAGCAGTGTGGACAGGGGTAGCACCGGGGAGCTGTTTTTT.

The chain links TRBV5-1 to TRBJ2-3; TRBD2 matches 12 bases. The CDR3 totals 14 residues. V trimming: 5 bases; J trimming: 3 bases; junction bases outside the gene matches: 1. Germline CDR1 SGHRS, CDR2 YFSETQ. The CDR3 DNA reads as TGCGCCAGCAGAACTAGCGGGAGGACAGATACGCAGTATTTT. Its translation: CASRTSGRTDTQYF.

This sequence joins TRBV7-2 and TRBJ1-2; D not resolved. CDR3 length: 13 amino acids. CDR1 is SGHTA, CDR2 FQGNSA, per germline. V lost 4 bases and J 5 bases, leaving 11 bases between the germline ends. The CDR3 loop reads CASSSGAGYGYTF. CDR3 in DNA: TGTGCCAGCAGCTCCGGCGCGGGTTATGGCTACACCTTC.

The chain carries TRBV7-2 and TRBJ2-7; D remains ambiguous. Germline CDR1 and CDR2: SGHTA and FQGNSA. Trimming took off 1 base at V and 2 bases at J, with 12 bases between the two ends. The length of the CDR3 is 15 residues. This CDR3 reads CASSLEVGMTYEQYF. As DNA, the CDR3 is TGTGCCAGCAGCTTAGAAGTAGGGATGACCTACGAGCAGTACTTC.

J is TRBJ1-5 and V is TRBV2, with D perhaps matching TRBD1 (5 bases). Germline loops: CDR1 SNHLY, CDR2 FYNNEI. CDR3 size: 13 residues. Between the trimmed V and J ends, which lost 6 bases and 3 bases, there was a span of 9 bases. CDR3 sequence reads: CASRGQDNQPQHF. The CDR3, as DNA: TGTGCCAGCAGGGGGCAGGACAATCAGCCCCAGCATTTT.